The clone carrying this T cell receptor beta chain was counted once. Its matching antigen is unknown. Unique-molecular-identifier-tagged TCR beta cDNA libraries were used. TCRdb re-derived calls from the PCR reads in MiXCR, one entry per CDR3 protein. The table has around 160,000 distinct CDR3 sequences, 36% seen once. The CDR3 contains 14 residues. Germline V gene sequence: CDR1 SGHRS, CDR2 YFSETQ. With 1 base removed from V and 0 bases from J, the gap between germline ends came to 7 bases. This entry is derived from a study of post-analysis software for immune sequencing data. General study points: Higher frequency in patients than in controls was seen for several TRBV segments, with TRBV5-6, TRBV5-1 and TRBV20-1 among them.

The sample was blood, taken after autologous hematopoietic stem cell transplantation. The chain has TRBV5-1 and TRBJ1-1; D not certain. The source is a girl under 18 with multiple sclerosis. The CDR3 DNA follows: TGCGCCAGCAGCTTGTTCGGGGTGAACACTGAAGCTTTCTTT. Protein sequence: CASSLFGVNTEAFF. Based on the CDR3 plus reference TRBV5-1 and TRBJ1-1, the full variable domain is KAGVTQTPRYLIKTRGQQVTLSCSPISGHRSVSWYQQTPGQGLQFLFEYFSETQRNKGNFPGRFSGRQFSNSRSEMNVSTLELGDSALYLCASSLFGVNTEAFFGQGTRLTVV.